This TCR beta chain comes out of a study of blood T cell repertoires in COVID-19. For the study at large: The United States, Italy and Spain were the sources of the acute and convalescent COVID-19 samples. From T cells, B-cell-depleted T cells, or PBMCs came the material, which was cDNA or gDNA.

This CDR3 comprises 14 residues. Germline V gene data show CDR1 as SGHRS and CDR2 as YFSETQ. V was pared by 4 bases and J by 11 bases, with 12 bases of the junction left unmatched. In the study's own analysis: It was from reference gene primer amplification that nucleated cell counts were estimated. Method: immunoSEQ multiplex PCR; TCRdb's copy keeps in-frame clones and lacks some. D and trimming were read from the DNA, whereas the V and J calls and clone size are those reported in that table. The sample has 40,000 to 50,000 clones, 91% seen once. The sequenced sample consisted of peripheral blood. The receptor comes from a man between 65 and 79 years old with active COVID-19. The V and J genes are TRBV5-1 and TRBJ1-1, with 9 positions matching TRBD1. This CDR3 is CASSQGQGYTNAFF. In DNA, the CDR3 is TGCGCCAGCAGCCAGGGACAGGGCTACACTAATGCTTTCTTT.